This T cell receptor beta chain was identified in a study of cytomegalovirus exposure and HLA in healthy donors. In the case of this clone: Its matching antigen is unknown.

The study, taken as a whole, reports: Sequence variants that were highly shared formed a cluster that was likely a sequencing artifact.

The PCR used 60 Vbeta and 13 Jbeta primers. Only in-frame clones appear in the TCRdb table, and some are missing; sequencing was by immunoSEQ multiplex PCR. The table records 25,000 to 35,000 clones, about 83% of them present only once. Sequencing was performed on PBMCs. The receptor comes from a boy between 10 and 17 years old in good health and CMV-seronegative.

CDR3 amino acids: CASSYLDRAYEQYF. In nucleotides, the CDR3 is TGTGCCAGCAGTTATTTGGACAGGGCCTACGAGCAGTACTTC. This chain links TRBV6-5 with TRBJ2-7; 8 bases map to TRBD1. From germline, CDR1 is MNHEY and CDR2 SVGAGI. This CDR3 comprises 14 residues. Trimming cost V 3 bases and J 2 bases; bases outside gene matches: 3.